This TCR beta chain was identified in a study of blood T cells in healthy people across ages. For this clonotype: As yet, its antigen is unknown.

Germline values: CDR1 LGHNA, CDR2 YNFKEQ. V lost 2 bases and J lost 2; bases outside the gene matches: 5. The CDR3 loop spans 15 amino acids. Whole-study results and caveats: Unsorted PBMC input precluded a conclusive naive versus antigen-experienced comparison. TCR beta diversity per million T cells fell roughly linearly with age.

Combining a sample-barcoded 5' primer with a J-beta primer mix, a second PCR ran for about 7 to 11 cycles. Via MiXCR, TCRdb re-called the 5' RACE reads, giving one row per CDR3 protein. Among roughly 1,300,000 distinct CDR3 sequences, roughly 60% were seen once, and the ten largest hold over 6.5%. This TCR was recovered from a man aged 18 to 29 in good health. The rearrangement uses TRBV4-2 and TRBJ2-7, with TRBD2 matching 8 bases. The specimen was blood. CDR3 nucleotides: TGTGCCAGCAGCCAACGGGAGGGGAGTCCCTACGAGCAGTACTTC. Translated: CASSQREGSPYEQYF.